This T cell receptor (beta chain) was sequenced during a study of blood T cell repertoires in COVID-19. The protocol was immunoSEQ multiplex PCR, while the TCRdb copy is restricted to in-frame clones and leaves out a portion. This sample has about 310,000 clones, with about 88% found just once. After removal of 5 bases from V and 1 base from J, the junction contained 4 bases not matched to a gene. The CDR3 length is 14 residues. Germline V CDR1 and CDR2: SGDLS, YYNGEE. Recovery meant two consecutive negative NP/OP PCR tests, professional clearance, or resolved symptoms. Sample: PBMCs or T cells enriched from blood (not recorded which). The origin of this receptor is a woman aged 35 to 49 who had recovered from COVID-19. The rearrangement links TRBV9 to TRBJ1-1, with 8 bases fitting TRBD1. In DNA, the CDR3 is TGTGCCAGCAGGGCCGGGACAGGGAACACTGAAGCTTTCTTT. This encodes CASRAGTGNTEAFF.